This T cell receptor beta chain was found in a study of cytomegalovirus exposure and HLA in healthy donors. Study context: Early released data comprised some 91 million unique TCRs from HLA-typed donors.

With 60 Vbeta and 13 Jbeta primers, the PCR was carried out. Sequencing was performed with immunoSEQ multiplex PCR; in TCRdb, only in-frame clones are kept and a portion is missing. The table has some 190,000 clones, about four fifths seen once. As regards this clone: What it binds is unknown.

Study-wide findings and caveats: Rarity characterized most TCR sequences, yet some public TCRs appeared in many donors. Most subjects' HLA-A and HLA-B alleles were reportedly predicted from TCR beta sequences.

This CDR3 has 15 amino acids. Germline-derived CDR1 and CDR2 are MNHEY and SMNVEV (reference sequence). V dropped 2 bases and J dropped 6 bases, with 17 bases sitting between them. V gene TRBV27 combines with J gene TRBJ2-7; weak D call: TRBD2 (6 bases). The sequence was obtained from a young man in good health and CMV-seronegative. Sequenced: PBMCs. Here the CDR3 DNA reads TGTGCCAGCAGTTTACCCCTAGCGCCCCTCCTCGAGCAGTACTTC. Its translation: CASSLPLAPLLEQYF.